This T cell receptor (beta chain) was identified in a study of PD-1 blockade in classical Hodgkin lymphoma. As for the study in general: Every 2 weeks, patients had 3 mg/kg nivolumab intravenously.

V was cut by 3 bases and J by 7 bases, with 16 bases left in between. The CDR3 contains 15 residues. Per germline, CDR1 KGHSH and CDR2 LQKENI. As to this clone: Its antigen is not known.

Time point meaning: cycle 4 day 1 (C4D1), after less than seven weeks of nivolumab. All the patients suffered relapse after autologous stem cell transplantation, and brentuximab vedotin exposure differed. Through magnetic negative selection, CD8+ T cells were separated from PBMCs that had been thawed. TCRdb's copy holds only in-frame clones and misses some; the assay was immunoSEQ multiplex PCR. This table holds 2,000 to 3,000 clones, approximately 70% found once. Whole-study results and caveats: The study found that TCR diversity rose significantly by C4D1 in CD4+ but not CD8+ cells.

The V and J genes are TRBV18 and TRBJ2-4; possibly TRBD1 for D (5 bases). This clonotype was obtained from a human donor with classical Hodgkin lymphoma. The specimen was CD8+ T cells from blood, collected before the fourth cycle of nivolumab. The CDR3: CASSPGLNQGNIQYF. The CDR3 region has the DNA TGTGCCAGCTCACCGGGGCTTAATCAAGGGAACATTCAGTACTTC. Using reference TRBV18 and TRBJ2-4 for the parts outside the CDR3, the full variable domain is NAGVMQNPRHLVRRRGQEARLRCSPMKGHSHVYWYRQLPEEGLKFMVYLQKENIIDESGMPKERFSAEFPKEGPSILRIQQVVRGDSAAYFCASSPGLNQGNIQYFGAGTRLSVL.